The T cell receptor (beta chain) described here comes from a study of shared clonotypes between healthy human individuals. Study as a whole: Each donor contributed plates that comprised three CD4 naive, three CD4 memory, two CD8 naive and one CD8 memory. Study results and limitations: At large depth, rarefaction still showed sorted-subset sequencing to be incomplete.

Positive CCR7 selection of CD45RO-negative cells yielded the naive CD8 cells, and terminally differentiated effector memory CD45RA+ cells were excluded. Nashville, Tennessee was home to all donors, each a Caucasian adult. Authors' data handling: Filtering differed, since immunoSEQ gave only junction sequences and no quality scores. The protocol was immunoSEQ multiplex PCR, while the TCRdb copy is restricted to in-frame clones and leaves out a portion. The DNA was the basis for D and trimming; V, J and clone size are from that table. The table includes 1.5 million to 2.5 million clones, approximately 94% detected once. CDR1 is SGHVS, CDR2 FNYEAQ, per germline. The V end lost 5 bases, the J end lost 0 bases, and 11 bases lay between the germline ends. This CDR3 region has 14 residues. Concerning this clone itself: Its antigen is currently unknown.

This chain links TRBV7-6 with TRBJ2-7; maybe TRBD2 (5 bases). The sequence derives from a man younger than 35 in good health. The sequenced material came from naive CD8+ T cells sorted from blood. Here the CDR3 reads CASSPRVSSYEQYF. The CDR3 DNA sequence: TGTGCCAGCAGCCCGCGGGTCAGCTCCTACGAGCAGTACTTC.